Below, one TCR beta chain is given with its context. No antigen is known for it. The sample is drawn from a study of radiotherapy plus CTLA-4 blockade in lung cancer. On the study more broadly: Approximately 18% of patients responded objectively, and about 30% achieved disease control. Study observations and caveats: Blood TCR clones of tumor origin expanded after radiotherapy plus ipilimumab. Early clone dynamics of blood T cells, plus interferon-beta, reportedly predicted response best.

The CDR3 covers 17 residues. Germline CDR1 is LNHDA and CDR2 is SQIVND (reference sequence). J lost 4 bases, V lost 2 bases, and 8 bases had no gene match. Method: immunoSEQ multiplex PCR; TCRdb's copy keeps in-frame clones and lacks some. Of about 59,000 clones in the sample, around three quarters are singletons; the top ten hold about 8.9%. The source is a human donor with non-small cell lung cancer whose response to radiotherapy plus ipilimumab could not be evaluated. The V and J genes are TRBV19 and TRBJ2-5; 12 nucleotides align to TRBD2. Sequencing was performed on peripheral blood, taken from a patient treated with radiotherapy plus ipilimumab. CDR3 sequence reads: CASSIPTKGLAGETQYF. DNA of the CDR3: TGTGCCAGTAGTATACCCACCAAGGGACTAGCGGGAGAGACCCAGTACTTC.